A single sample gave rise to the 8 T cell receptor beta chains below, sequenced in a study of T cells in Graves' hyperthyroidism and ophthalmopathy. TCR beta CDR3 regions were amplified from RNA. When the TCR CDR3 underwent first-round RT-PCR, the HTBI primer set was used. In TCRdb, the multiplex PCR reads were re-called with MiXCR into one record per CDR3 protein. This table has approximately 510,000 distinct CDR3 sequences, 46% appearing once. The sample was peripheral blood or thyroid tissue (not recorded which). These receptors came from an adult woman with Graves' disease, either hyperthyroidism or ophthalmopathy (not recorded which).

This chain links TRBV3-1 with TRBJ1-4; no definite D call. Germline V gene data show CDR1 as LGHDT and CDR2 as YNNKEL (reference sequence). The CDR3 spans 14 residues. V lost 1 base and J lost 5, with 8 bases in between. CDR3 DNA: TGTGCCAGCAGCCAAGTCGGCGGAAATGAAAAACTGTTTTTT. Residues: CASSQVGGNEKLFF.

This chain joins TRBV5-1 and TRBJ1-2; TRBD1 matches at 8 bases. The CDR3 has 16 residues. CDR1 and CDR2 (germline): SGHRS, YFSETQ. V dropped 0 bases and J dropped 0; count of bases not matched to a gene: 4. This CDR3 reads CASSLAAGGANYGYTF. The CDR3 DNA sequence: TGCGCCAGCAGCTTGGCCGCAGGGGGCGCTAACTATGGCTACACCTTC.

This clonotype was seen a handful of times. This chain connects TRBV10-3 to TRBJ2-7, with 7 nucleotides matching TRBD1. Germline values: CDR1 ENHRY, CDR2 SYGVKD. The CDR3 loop spans 15 amino acids. The V and J ends lost 7 bases and 2 bases, in that order; junction bases with no gene match: 11. CDR3 DNA: TGTGCCATCACCGAAAAGGGACAGAATACCTACGAGCAGTACTTC. Translating it yields CAITEKGQNTYEQYF.

The rearrangement joins TRBV6-1 to TRBJ1-4; D is possibly TRBD1 (5 bases). Germline V gene data show CDR1 as MNHNS and CDR2 as SASEGT. V lost 5 bases and J 5 bases, leaving 15 bases between the germline ends. This CDR3 has 15 amino acids. This chain's CDR3 is CASSISGKSNEKLFF. The CDR3 coding sequence is TGTGCCAGCAGTATTTCAGGGAAGTCCAATGAAAAACTGTTTTTT.

A few counts support this clonotype. The chain is built from TRBV27 and TRBJ2-2; 7 bases fit TRBD1. CDR1 and CDR2 from the germline V gene are MNHEY and SMNVEV (reference sequence). This CDR3 contains 15 residues. The V and J ends lost 6 bases and 1 base, in that order; junction bases with no gene match: 5. The CDR3 region is CASRDRAGNTGELFF. The CDR3 DNA sequence: TGTGCCAGCAGAGACAGGGCCGGGAACACCGGGGAGCTGTTTTTT.

Concerning this clonotype itself: A read error may be the cause here, since a much bigger clone is one base away. The gene calls are TRBV10-3 and TRBJ2-5; TRBD1 agrees at 9 bases. The ends lost 7 bases at V and 7 bases at J; junction bases unmatched: 7. CDR3 length: 13 amino acids. Germline V gene lookup returns CDR1 ENHRY and CDR2 SYGVKD. In DNA, the CDR3 is TGTGCCATCAAGGGACAGGGAGGGGGGACCCAGTACTTC. Protein: CAIKGQGGGTQYF.

The CDR3 spells CASSSLQAGAVTDTQYF. The CDR3 region has the DNA TGTGCCAGCAGCTCCCTTCAAGCAGGAGCGGTCACAGATACGCAGTATTTT. The chain has TRBV7-2 and TRBJ2-3; possibly TRBD2 for D (5 bases). Germline CDR1 is SGHTA and CDR2 is FQGNSA. The CDR3 extends over 17 amino acids. V lost 4 bases and J lost 2, with 19 bases in between.

This clonotype has only a few counts. V gene TRBV20-1 combines with J gene TRBJ1-5; TRBD1 matches at 12 bases. Germline V gene sequence: CDR1 DFQATT, CDR2 SNEGSKA (reference sequence). The CDR3 covers 15 residues. V trimming: 6 bases; J trimming: 0 bases; junction bases outside the gene matches: 3. The CDR3 here is CSAGQGAVSNQPQHF. CDR3 nucleotide sequence: TGCAGTGCGGGACAGGGGGCAGTTAGCAATCAGCCCCAGCATTTT.